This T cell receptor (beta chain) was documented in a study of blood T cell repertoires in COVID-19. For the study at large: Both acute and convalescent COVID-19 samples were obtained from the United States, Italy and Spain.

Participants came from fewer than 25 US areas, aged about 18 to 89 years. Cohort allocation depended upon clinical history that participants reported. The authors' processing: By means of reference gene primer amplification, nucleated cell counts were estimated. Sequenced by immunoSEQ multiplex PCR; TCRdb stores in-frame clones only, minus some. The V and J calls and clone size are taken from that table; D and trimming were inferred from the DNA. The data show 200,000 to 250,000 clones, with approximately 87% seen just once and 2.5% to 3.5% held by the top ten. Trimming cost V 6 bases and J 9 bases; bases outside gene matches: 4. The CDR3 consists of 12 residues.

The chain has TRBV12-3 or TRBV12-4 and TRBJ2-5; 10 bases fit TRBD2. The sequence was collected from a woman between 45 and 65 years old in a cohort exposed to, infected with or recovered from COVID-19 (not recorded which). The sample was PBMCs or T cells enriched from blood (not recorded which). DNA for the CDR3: TGTGCCAGCAGGCTAGCGGGGGAGGCCCAGTACTTC. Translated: CASRLAGEAQYF.